The 4 T cell receptor beta chains below all came from one sample that was sequenced in a study of a mutant IDH1 vaccine in newly diagnosed glioma. Libraries were prepared by immunoSEQ multiplex PCR; TCRdb keeps only in-frame clonotypes and omits some of them. In the table there are 15,000 to 20,000 clones, roughly 96% of which are singletons. The time point denotes: baseline, week 1 (first vaccination visit). Treatment specified: pre-vaccination baseline after standard-of-care therapy. Material: peripheral blood mononuclear cells (PBMCs), obtained from a glioma patient treated with radiotherapy, temozolomide or both. The receptors here all came from a woman younger than 30 with glioma. Some clones in this sample may be carry-over from other donors' samples.

For this clone: The germline gene is not matched at one end of the junction; a read error may be the cause. J is TRBJ2-1 and V is TRBV7-7; TRBD2 matches 9 bases. The CDR3 sequence is 15 residues long. In germline, CDR1 is SSHAT, CDR2 FNYEAQ (reference sequence). The CDR3 loop is CASSSAGGPYNEQFF. CDR3 DNA sequence: TGTGCTAGCAGCTCGGCGGGAGGGCCCTACAATGAGCAGTTCTTC. The whole variable domain, remainder taken from reference TRBV7-7 and TRBJ2-1, is GAGVSQSPRYKVTKRGQDVTLRCDPISSHATLYWYQQALGQGPEFLTYFNYEAQPDKSGLPSDRFSAERPEGSISTLTIQRTEQRDSAMYRCASSSAGGPYNEQFFGPGTRLTVL.

In nucleotides, the CDR3 is TGTGCCAGCAGCTTGGTCGATCAGGGGCAAGGTGAGCAGTACTTC. This sequence encodes CASSLVDQGQGEQYF. The chain couples TRBV5-4 to TRBJ2-7; D perhaps matches TRBD1 (6 bases). Trimming removed 0 bases at V and 7 bases at J, with 17 bases between. The CDR3 consists of 15 residues. Looked up from germline, CDR1 is SGHNT and CDR2 is YYREEE (reference sequence).

The CDR3 reads CASSIGEGAMNTEAFF. CDR3 in DNA: TGTGCCAGTAGTATAGGAGAAGGTGCGATGAACACTGAAGCTTTCTTT. The chain uses TRBV19 and TRBJ1-1; D not resolved. The CDR3 spans 16 residues. Trimming removed 1 base at V and 0 bases at J, with 12 bases between. Germline V lookup: CDR1 LNHDA, CDR2 SQIVND (reference sequence).

V is TRBV5-8 and J is TRBJ1-1; D unresolved. The V end was cut by 3 bases, the J end by 0 bases, with 15 bases between. The CDR3 is 16 residues long. Germline CDR1 SGHTS, CDR2 YDEGEE. CDR3 sequence (DNA): TGTGCCAGCAGCTCCCTTGGCGGACTGATGAACACTGAAGCTTTCTTT. It translates to CASSSLGGLMNTEAFF.